A single sample gave rise to the 5 T cell receptor beta chains below, sequenced in a study of T cells after yellow fever vaccination. TCRdb called the 5' RACE reads again in MiXCR, with one record for every CDR3 protein. The sample holds about 550,000 distinct CDR3 sequences, 15% to 20% seen once. The specimen comprised PBMCs, sampled 15 days after the yellow fever booster vaccination. The receptors here all came from a man younger than 40 who received the YFV17D yellow fever vaccine.

This clonotype was seen only a few times. The chain joins TRBV6-5 to TRBJ2-2; TRBD1 agrees at 9 bases. CDR1 and CDR2 from the germline V gene are MNHEY and SVGAGI. The V segment lost 2 bases and the J segment 4 bases; nucleotides outside the gene matches: 11. The CDR3 has 18 amino acids. In DNA form, the CDR3 reads TGTGCCAGCAGTTACGGAGATGCCGGGACAGGGATCACCGGGGAGCTGTTTTTT. As protein: CASSYGDAGTGITGELFF.

This clonotype was seen many times. V usage is TRBV7-6 and J usage is TRBJ1-1; possibly TRBD1 for D (6 bases). The CDR3 runs to 16 residues. Trimming pared 1 base from V and 2 bases from J, leaving 14 bases between. The germline CDR1 and CDR2 sequences are SGHVS and FNYEAQ. The chain's CDR3 is CASSLEVGARNTEAFF. The CDR3 DNA reads TGTGCCAGCAGCTTAGAGGTGGGGGCGCGAAACACTGAAGCTTTCTTT.

The sample holds a few counts of this clonotype. The gene calls are TRBV6-1 and TRBJ2-1; D might be TRBD1 (5 bases). The ends were cut back, 3 bases at V and 6 bases at J, with 9 bases in the middle. CDR1 and CDR2 (germline): MNHNS, SASEGT. The CDR3 length is 13 residues. CDR3 nucleotides: TGTGCCAGCAGTGACAGGGTTGGCAATGAGCAGTTCTTC. The encoded protein is CASSDRVGNEQFF.

This clonotype was counted between two and nine times. This chain uses TRBV20-1 with TRBJ2-2; possibly TRBD2 for D (5 bases). The CDR3 sequence is 16 residues long. Germline lookup yields CDR1 DFQATT and CDR2 SNEGSKA (reference sequence). V was trimmed by 4 bases and J by 3 bases, leaving 18 bases between them. DNA for the CDR3: TGCAGTGCTACGCCCCGGGCTAGCTCTTACACCGGGGAGCTGTTTTTT. The encoded protein is CSATPRASSYTGELFF.

This clonotype was seen repeatedly, ten times or more. The chain carries TRBV5-4 and TRBJ2-3; 8 nucleotides match TRBD1. Germline V gene data show CDR1 as SGHNT and CDR2 as YYREEE (reference sequence). The CDR3 is 14 amino acids. J gave up 2 bases and V 3 bases, and 2 bases lay outside the gene matches. Written as DNA, the CDR3 is TGTGCCAGCAGCTGGACAGGGACCACAGATACGCAGTATTTT. This translates into CASSWTGTTDTQYF.